A selection of T cell receptor beta chains follows, all from one sample in a study of blood T cells in healthy people across ages. From the 5' RACE reads, TCRdb called clonotypes with MiXCR, one entry per CDR3 protein. The sample lists around 900,000 distinct CDR3 sequences, 45% to 60% occurring once. Sequenced: blood. These receptors came from a woman aged 55 to 70 in good health. The CDR3 runs from the conserved cysteine through the conserved F or W. The D gene is left open where the match is weak. The size field is filled for only some rows; it gives once, few, many or a size class.

j_gene: TRBJ2-1
d_gene: TRBD2
v_gene: TRBV24-1
abundance: -
CDR3nt: TGTGCCACCAGGGAACCCGCGCGGGGGGCCAATGAGCAGTTCTTC
CDR3aa: CATREPARGANEQFF

j_gene: TRBJ2-6
d_gene: -
v_gene: TRBV5-6
abundance: -
CDR3nt: TGTGCCAGCAGCCCGGACTTAGATGGGGCCAACGTCCTGACTTTC
CDR3aa: CASSPDLDGANVLTF

j_gene: TRBJ2-2
d_gene: -
v_gene: TRBV6-5
abundance: -
CDR3nt: TGTGCCAGCAGTTCACTGGGACGGGGAGTGACCGGGGAGCTGTTTTTT
CDR3aa: CASSSLGRGVTGELFF

j_gene: TRBJ2-3
d_gene: TRBD2
v_gene: TRBV4-1
abundance: few
CDR3nt: TGCGCCAGCAGCAAAGGACTAGCGGGGCCCACAGATACGCAGTATTTT
CDR3aa: CASSKGLAGPTDTQYF

j_gene: TRBJ2-1
d_gene: TRBD1
v_gene: TRBV7-9
abundance: once
CDR3nt: TGTGCCAGCAGCCTAACGACAGGGGCAACCTACGAGCAGTTCTTC
CDR3aa: CASSLTTGATYEQFF

j_gene: TRBJ2-3
d_gene: TRBD2
v_gene: TRBV4-1
abundance: -
CDR3nt: TGCGCCAGCAGCTACTTAGCGGGATCAGATACGCAGTATTTT
CDR3aa: CASSYLAGSDTQYF

j_gene: TRBJ2-4
d_gene: -
v_gene: TRBV7-2
abundance: few
CDR3nt: TGTGCCAGCAGCGCCCCGGGCATTCAGTACTTC
CDR3aa: CASSAPGIQYF

j_gene: TRBJ2-5
d_gene: TRBD1
v_gene: TRBV5-1
abundance: few
CDR3nt: TGCGCCAGCAGCTTGGGGGACAGGACGGAGACCCAGTACTTC
CDR3aa: CASSLGDRTETQYF

j_gene: TRBJ2-5
d_gene: -
v_gene: TRBV3-1
abundance: once
CDR3nt: TGTGCCAGCAGCCACCGACGGATGGGGGAAGAGACCCAGTACTTC
CDR3aa: CASSHRRMGEETQYF

j_gene: TRBJ1-5
d_gene: -
v_gene: TRBV28
abundance: once
CDR3nt: TGCGCCAGCACCCTTGGGGGGGGCGATCCTCAGCCCCAGCATTTT
CDR3aa: CASTLGGGDPQPQHF

j_gene: TRBJ1-2
d_gene: TRBD1
v_gene: TRBV28
abundance: -
CDR3nt: TGTGCCAGCAGTTCGCCCGGGACAGGGGCTGGCTACACCTTC
CDR3aa: CASSSPGTGAGYTF

j_gene: TRBJ1-6
d_gene: -
v_gene: TRBV4-1
abundance: few
CDR3nt: TGCGCCAGCAGCCAAGGCACAGTGAGCTCCTATAATTCACCCCTCCACTTT
CDR3aa: CASSQGTVSSYNSPLHF

j_gene: TRBJ2-7
d_gene: -
v_gene: TRBV27
abundance: -
CDR3nt: TGTGCCAGCAGTTTACCTAGCCCGGGGGCCTACGAGCAGTACTTC
CDR3aa: CASSLPSPGAYEQYF

j_gene: TRBJ2-3
d_gene: -
v_gene: TRBV5-1
abundance: -
CDR3nt: TGCGCCAGCAGCTTGGATGGGACCCTCTCAGATACGCAGTATTTT
CDR3aa: CASSLDGTLSDTQYF

j_gene: TRBJ2-5
d_gene: TRBD2
v_gene: TRBV6-6
abundance: -
CDR3nt: TGTGCCAGCAGTCCGGGACTAGCGCTACAAGAGACCCAGTACTTC
CDR3aa: CASSPGLALQETQYF

j_gene: TRBJ2-3
d_gene: TRBD2
v_gene: TRBV10-2
abundance: -
CDR3nt: TGCGCCAGCAGTTCCAAGGCGGGAGGAAGCACAGATACGCAGTATTTT
CDR3aa: CASSSKAGGSTDTQYF

j_gene: TRBJ2-1
d_gene: TRBD2
v_gene: TRBV4-1
abundance: -
CDR3nt: TGCGCCAGCAGCCAAGGGAAGGGACTAGCCCTCCCGGCTGAGCAGTTCTTC
CDR3aa: CASSQGKGLALPAEQFF

j_gene: TRBJ2-1
d_gene: -
v_gene: TRBV5-5
abundance: many
CDR3nt: TGTGCCAGCAGCTTAGGACCCGGGCCAAGCTCCTACAATGAGCAGTTCTTC
CDR3aa: CASSLGPGPSSYNEQFF

j_gene: TRBJ2-7
d_gene: -
v_gene: TRBV4-1
abundance: -
CDR3nt: TGCGCCAGCAGCCAAGAGCCCGTTTCGGGGGCCTACGAGCAGTACTTC
CDR3aa: CASSQEPVSGAYEQYF

j_gene: TRBJ2-3
d_gene: -
v_gene: TRBV12-3/TRBV12-4
abundance: -
CDR3nt: TGTGCCAGCGGATCGCCGGGCCGAGTCCGGACAGATACGCAGTATTTT
CDR3aa: CASGSPGRVRTDTQYF

j_gene: TRBJ2-3
d_gene: -
v_gene: TRBV12-3/TRBV12-4
abundance: -
CDR3nt: TGTGCCAGCAGTTTACGGGCCAGTGGGGGCGCGTCCACAGATACGCAGTATTTT
CDR3aa: CASSLRASGGASTDTQYF

j_gene: TRBJ2-1
d_gene: TRBD2
v_gene: TRBV7-2
abundance: -
CDR3nt: TGTGCCAGCAGCGTACTAGCGGGAGTGAATGAGCAGTTCTTC
CDR3aa: CASSVLAGVNEQFF

j_gene: TRBJ2-7
d_gene: -
v_gene: TRBV6-1
abundance: -
CDR3nt: TGTGCCAGCAGTGAAAAAAGGGGATCCTACGAGCAGTACTTC
CDR3aa: CASSEKRGSYEQYF

j_gene: TRBJ2-1
d_gene: -
v_gene: TRBV12-3/TRBV12-4
abundance: few
CDR3nt: TGTGCCAGCAGTTTTGGTGTTCTTGAGCAGTTCTTC
CDR3aa: CASSFGVLEQFF

j_gene: TRBJ2-7
d_gene: TRBD1
v_gene: TRBV7-2
abundance: -
CDR3nt: TGTGCCAGCAGCTTAGATGGGACAGGGCCTGACGCCTACGAGCAGTACTTC
CDR3aa: CASSLDGTGPDAYEQYF

j_gene: TRBJ2-6
d_gene: -
v_gene: TRBV7-9
abundance: -
CDR3nt: TGTGCCAGCAGCTTAAAGGAGGCTGGGGCCAACGTCCTGACTTTC
CDR3aa: CASSLKEAGANVLTF

j_gene: TRBJ2-5
d_gene: -
v_gene: TRBV12-3/TRBV12-4
abundance: -
CDR3nt: TGTGCCAGCAGCCGCGGGACGGACAATGAGCAGTACTTC
CDR3aa: CASSRGTDNEQYF

j_gene: TRBJ2-3
d_gene: -
v_gene: TRBV14
abundance: -
CDR3nt: TGTGCCAGCAGCCAAGACAGGGGATCAGCAGATACGCAGTATTTT
CDR3aa: CASSQDRGSADTQYF

j_gene: TRBJ2-4
d_gene: -
v_gene: TRBV4-1
abundance: -
CDR3nt: TGCGCCAGCAGCCAAGGAGGACTAAATAAAAACATTCGGTACTTC
CDR3aa: CASSQGGLNKNIRYF

j_gene: TRBJ2-7
d_gene: TRBD2
v_gene: TRBV2
abundance: -
CDR3nt: TGTGCCAGCAGGCGCGGGAGTGGCTACGAGCAGTACTTC
CDR3aa: CASRRGSGYEQYF

j_gene: TRBJ2-5
d_gene: TRBD1
v_gene: TRBV7-9
abundance: -
CDR3nt: TGTGCCAGCAGTCGCAAGGGACAGAACCAAGAGACCCAGTACTTC
CDR3aa: CASSRKGQNQETQYF

j_gene: TRBJ1-1
d_gene: TRBD1
v_gene: TRBV12-3/TRBV12-4
abundance: -
CDR3nt: TGTGCCAGCAGCAACCGACAGGGGAGTGAAGCTTTCTTT
CDR3aa: CASSNRQGSEAFF

j_gene: TRBJ2-3
d_gene: -
v_gene: TRBV24-1
abundance: -
CDR3nt: TGTGCCACCGGGGAATCTAGCACAGATACGCAGTATTTT
CDR3aa: CATGESSTDTQYF

j_gene: TRBJ2-7
d_gene: -
v_gene: TRBV28
abundance: once
CDR3nt: TGTGCCAGCAGTTTCAAGGGTCTTTGGTACGAGCAGTACTTC
CDR3aa: CASSFKGLWYEQYF

j_gene: TRBJ2-7
d_gene: -
v_gene: TRBV20-1
abundance: -
CDR3nt: TGCAGTGCTACCGGGACTCCGTTCTACGAGCAGTACTTC
CDR3aa: CSATGTPFYEQYF

j_gene: TRBJ1-2
d_gene: -
v_gene: TRBV6-2/TRBV6-3
abundance: few
CDR3nt: TGTGCCAGCAGTCGCAAATCAAGACAGATCTATGGCTACACCTTC
CDR3aa: CASSRKSRQIYGYTF

j_gene: TRBJ2-7
d_gene: -
v_gene: TRBV25-1
abundance: -
CDR3nt: TGTGCCGGCAGTGCCATCTACGAGCAGTACTTC
CDR3aa: CAGSAIYEQYF

j_gene: TRBJ2-7
d_gene: -
v_gene: TRBV3-1
abundance: few
CDR3nt: TGTGCCAGCAGCCAGGGATTTGGCTATTACGAGCAGTACTTC
CDR3aa: CASSQGFGYYEQYF

j_gene: TRBJ2-1
d_gene: TRBD1
v_gene: TRBV7-8
abundance: -
CDR3nt: TGTGCCAGCAGCTTCGGGACAGGGGCCATCAATGAGCAGTTCTTC
CDR3aa: CASSFGTGAINEQFF

j_gene: TRBJ1-1
d_gene: TRBD1
v_gene: TRBV3-1
abundance: -
CDR3nt: TGTGCCAGCAGCCCAGGGGGGGCTGACACTGAAGCTTTCTTT
CDR3aa: CASSPGGADTEAFF

j_gene: TRBJ1-2
d_gene: -
v_gene: TRBV3-1
abundance: -
CDR3nt: TGTGCCAGCAGCCGATCAGAAGTTGGTAGGGGCTACACCTTC
CDR3aa: CASSRSEVGRGYTF

j_gene: TRBJ2-1
d_gene: -
v_gene: TRBV4-2
abundance: -
CDR3nt: TGTGCCAGCAGCCCGGGACTTCTTTACAATGCGCAGTTCTTC
CDR3aa: CASSPGLLYNAQFF

j_gene: TRBJ1-5
d_gene: -
v_gene: TRBV29-1
abundance: -
CDR3nt: TGCAGCGTTGGTCATTTCAATCAGCCCCAGCATTTT
CDR3aa: CSVGHFNQPQHF

j_gene: TRBJ2-7
d_gene: -
v_gene: TRBV3-1
abundance: -
CDR3nt: TGTGCCAGACCTCCGGCCTACGAGCAGTACTTC
CDR3aa: CARPPAYEQYF

j_gene: TRBJ2-3
d_gene: -
v_gene: TRBV4-1
abundance: -
CDR3nt: TGCGCCAGCAGCCAGGGGTGGCAAAGCGCAGATACGCAGTATTTT
CDR3aa: CASSQGWQSADTQYF

j_gene: TRBJ1-2
d_gene: TRBD1
v_gene: TRBV4-3
abundance: few
CDR3nt: TGCGCCAGCAGCCAAGATCCCGGGACAGGCCGTGGCTACACCTTC
CDR3aa: CASSQDPGTGRGYTF

j_gene: TRBJ2-5
d_gene: -
v_gene: TRBV12-3/TRBV12-4
abundance: few
CDR3nt: TGTGCCAGCAGCCCGGACTTCCAAGAGACCCAGTACTTC
CDR3aa: CASSPDFQETQYF

j_gene: TRBJ2-3
d_gene: -
v_gene: TRBV10-3
abundance: once
CDR3nt: TGTGCCATCAGAACGGAGGCTTTTAGAGATACGCAGTATTTT
CDR3aa: CAIRTEAFRDTQYF

j_gene: TRBJ2-7
d_gene: -
v_gene: TRBV27
abundance: -
CDR3nt: TGTGCCAGCAGTATCCGGGACACCTCCTACGAGCAGTACTTC
CDR3aa: CASSIRDTSYEQYF

j_gene: TRBJ2-7
d_gene: -
v_gene: TRBV6-5
abundance: few
CDR3nt: TGTGCCAGCAGTTCGATTGGGACCCTCTACGAGCAGTACTTC
CDR3aa: CASSSIGTLYEQYF

j_gene: TRBJ2-3
d_gene: -
v_gene: TRBV12-3/TRBV12-4
abundance: -
CDR3nt: TGTGCCAGCGCCGGAGCGGGCTTCACAGAAACGCAGTATTTT
CDR3aa: CASAGAGFTETQYF

j_gene: TRBJ2-5
d_gene: -
v_gene: TRBV7-9
abundance: few
CDR3nt: TGTGCCAGCAGCTTAGGGGCAGAGTCACAAGAGACCCAGTACTTC
CDR3aa: CASSLGAESQETQYF

j_gene: TRBJ2-3
d_gene: TRBD2
v_gene: TRBV6-2/TRBV6-3
abundance: -
CDR3nt: TGTGCCAGCAGCGAGAGCGGGAGTCCCCCAGATACGCAGTATTTT
CDR3aa: CASSESGSPPDTQYF

j_gene: TRBJ2-5
d_gene: -
v_gene: TRBV5-4
abundance: -
CDR3nt: TGTGCCAGCAGCGGCCGTTACCAGGGTGCCGGGGAGACCCAGTACTTC
CDR3aa: CASSGRYQGAGETQYF

j_gene: TRBJ1-2
d_gene: -
v_gene: TRBV6-5
abundance: few
CDR3nt: TGTGCCAGCAGTTACTCAACGGCCGCCGATGGCTACACCTTC
CDR3aa: CASSYSTAADGYTF

j_gene: TRBJ1-6
d_gene: TRBD1
v_gene: TRBV7-2
abundance: -
CDR3nt: TGTGCCAGCAGCTTTGAAGGACAGGGAATTGGCGTCCTCCACTTT
CDR3aa: CASSFEGQGIGVLHF

j_gene: TRBJ2-5
d_gene: -
v_gene: TRBV29-1
abundance: -
CDR3nt: TGCAGCGTTGGAGGAGGGAAGAGCTCCTACGTGCAGTACTTC
CDR3aa: CSVGGGKSSYVQYF

j_gene: TRBJ2-2
d_gene: TRBD1
v_gene: TRBV11-2
abundance: -
CDR3nt: TGTGCCAGCAGCCGGGACAGGGGTAACACCGGGGAGCTGTTTTTT
CDR3aa: CASSRDRGNTGELFF

j_gene: TRBJ1-4
d_gene: -
v_gene: TRBV20-1
abundance: -
CDR3nt: TGCAGTGCTAGAGATATCGAGGCGGGTGAAAAACTGTTTTTT
CDR3aa: CSARDIEAGEKLFF

j_gene: TRBJ2-1
d_gene: -
v_gene: TRBV7-9
abundance: many
CDR3nt: TGTGCCAGCTCTCCATCCGGGGGCAATGAGCAGTTCTTC
CDR3aa: CASSPSGGNEQFF